This T cell receptor beta chain was sequenced for a study of shared clonotypes between healthy human individuals. Generated by immunoSEQ multiplex PCR, the TCRdb table keeps only in-frame clones and is missing some. The top ten hold about 0.36% of the sample, which has roughly 2.2 million clones, about nine tenths seen once. Trimming cost V 3 bases and J 5 bases, with 17 bases left between them. The CDR3 consists of 15 residues. Germline V gene sequence: CDR1 SGHNT, CDR2 YYREEE (reference sequence). The rearrangement joins TRBV5-4 to TRBJ2-5; D unresolved. The receptor was derived from a man younger than 35 in good health. Some clones in this sample may be carry-over from other donors' samples. Specimen: naive CD4+ T cells from PBMCs. Subset described: CD45RA+ positively selected. In DNA form, the CDR3 reads TGTGCCAGCAGCTCACAACAGAAGTCTTGGGAGACCCAGTACTTC. Protein: CASSSQQKSWETQYF.